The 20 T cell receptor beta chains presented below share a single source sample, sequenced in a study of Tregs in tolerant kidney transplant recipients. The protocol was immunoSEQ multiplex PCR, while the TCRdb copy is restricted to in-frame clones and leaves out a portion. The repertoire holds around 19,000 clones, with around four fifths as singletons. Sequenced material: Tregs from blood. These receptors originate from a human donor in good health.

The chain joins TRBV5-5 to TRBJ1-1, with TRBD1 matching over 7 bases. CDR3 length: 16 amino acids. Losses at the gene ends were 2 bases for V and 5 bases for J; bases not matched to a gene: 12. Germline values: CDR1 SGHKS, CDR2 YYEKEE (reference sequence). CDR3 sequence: CASSLGGGSFRTEAFF. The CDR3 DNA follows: TGTGCCAGCAGCTTAGGAGGGGGCTCTTTTAGGACTGAAGCTTTCTTT. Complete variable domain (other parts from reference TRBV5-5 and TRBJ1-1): DAGVTQSPTHLIKTRGQQVTLRCSPISGHKSVSWYQQVLGQGPQFIFQYYEKEERGRGNFPDRFSARQFPNYSSELNVNALLLGDSALYLCASSLGGGSFRTEAFFGQGTRLTVV.

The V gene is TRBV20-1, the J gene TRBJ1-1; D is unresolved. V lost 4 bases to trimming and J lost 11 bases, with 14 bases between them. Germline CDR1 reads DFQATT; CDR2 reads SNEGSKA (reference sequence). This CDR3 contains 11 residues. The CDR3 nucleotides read TGCAGTGCTACCGCTTTGTTGAGGGCTTTCTTT. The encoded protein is CSATALLRAFF.

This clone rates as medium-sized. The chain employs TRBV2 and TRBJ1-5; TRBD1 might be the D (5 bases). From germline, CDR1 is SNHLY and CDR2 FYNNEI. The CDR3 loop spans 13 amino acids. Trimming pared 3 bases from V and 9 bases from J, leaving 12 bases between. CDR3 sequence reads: CASSEGGARPQHF. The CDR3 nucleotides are TGTGCCAGCAGTGAGGGCGGGGCCCGGCCCCAGCATTTT.

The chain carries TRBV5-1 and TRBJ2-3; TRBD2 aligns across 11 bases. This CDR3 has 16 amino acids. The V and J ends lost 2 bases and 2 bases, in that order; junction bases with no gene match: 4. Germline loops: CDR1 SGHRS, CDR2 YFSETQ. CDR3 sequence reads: CASSLWTSGSTDTQYF. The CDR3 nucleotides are TGCGCCAGCAGCTTATGGACTAGCGGGTCCACAGATACGCAGTATTTT.

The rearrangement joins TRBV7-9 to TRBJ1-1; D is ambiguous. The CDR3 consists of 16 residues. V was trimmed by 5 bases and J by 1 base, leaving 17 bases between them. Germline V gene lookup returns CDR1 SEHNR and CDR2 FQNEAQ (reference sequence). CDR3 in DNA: TGTGCCAGCAGCCTTCCTCTAGGGTGGGCGAACACTGAAGCTTTCTTT. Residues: CASSLPLGWANTEAFF.

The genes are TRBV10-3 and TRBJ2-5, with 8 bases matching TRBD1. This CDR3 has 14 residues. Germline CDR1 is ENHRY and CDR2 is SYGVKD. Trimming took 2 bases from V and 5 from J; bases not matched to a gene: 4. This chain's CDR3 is CAISEGQGVETQYF. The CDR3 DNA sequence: TGTGCCATCAGTGAGGGACAGGGAGTGGAGACCCAGTACTTC.

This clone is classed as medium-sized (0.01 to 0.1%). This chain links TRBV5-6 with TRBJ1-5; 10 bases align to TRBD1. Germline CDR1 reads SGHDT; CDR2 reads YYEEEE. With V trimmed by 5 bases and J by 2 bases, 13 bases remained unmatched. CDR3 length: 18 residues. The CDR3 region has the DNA TGTGCCAGCAGTCGGGTGGGGACAGGGGCGTTTGGCAATCAGCCCCAGCATTTT. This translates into CASSRVGTGAFGNQPQHF.

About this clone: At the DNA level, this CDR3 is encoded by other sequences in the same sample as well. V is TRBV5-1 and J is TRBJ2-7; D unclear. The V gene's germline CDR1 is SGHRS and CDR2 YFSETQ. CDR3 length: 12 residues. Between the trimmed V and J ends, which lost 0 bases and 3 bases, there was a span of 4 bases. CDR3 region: CASSLGGYEQYF. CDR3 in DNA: TGCGCCAGCAGCTTGGGGGGCTACGAGCAGTACTTC.

DNA of the CDR3: TGTGCCAGCAGCTTCTCCTACGAGCAGTACTTC. This gives the protein CASSFSYEQYF. V is TRBV7-9 and J is TRBJ2-7; D ambiguous. The V gene's germline CDR1 is SEHNR and CDR2 FQNEAQ (reference sequence). With 3 bases removed from V and 0 bases from J, the gap between germline ends came to 0 bases. This CDR3 spans 11 amino acids.

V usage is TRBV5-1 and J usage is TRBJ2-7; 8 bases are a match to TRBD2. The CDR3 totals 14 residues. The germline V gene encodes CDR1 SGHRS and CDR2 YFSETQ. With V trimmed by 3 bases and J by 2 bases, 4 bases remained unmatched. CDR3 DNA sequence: TGCGCCAGCAGCTCAACGGGGGGGACCTACGAGCAGTACTTC. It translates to CASSSTGGTYEQYF. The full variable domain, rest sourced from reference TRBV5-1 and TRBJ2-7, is KAGVTQTPRYLIKTRGQQVTLSCSPISGHRSVSWYQQTPGQGLQFLFEYFSETQRNKGNFPGRFSGRQFSNSRSEMNVSTLELGDSALYLCASSSTGGTYEQYFGPGTRLTVT.

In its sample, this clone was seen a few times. The CDR3 DNA sequence: TGCGCCAGCAGCCAACGAATCAGCGGGAGGGCCCGGTCGTACAATGAGCAGTTCTTC. It encodes CASSQRISGRARSYNEQFF. The chain couples TRBV4-1 to TRBJ2-1, with 10 nucleotides matching TRBD2. After removal of 2 bases from V and 4 bases from J, the junction contained 14 bases not matched to a gene. This CDR3 has 19 residues. Germline-derived CDR1 and CDR2 are MGHRA and YSYEKL.

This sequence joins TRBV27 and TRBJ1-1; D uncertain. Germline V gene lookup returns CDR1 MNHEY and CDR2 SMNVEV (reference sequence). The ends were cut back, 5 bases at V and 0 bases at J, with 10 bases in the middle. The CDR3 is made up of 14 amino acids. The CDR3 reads CASSPQRMNTEAFF. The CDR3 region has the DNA TGTGCCAGCAGTCCACAGCGAATGAACACTGAAGCTTTCTTT.

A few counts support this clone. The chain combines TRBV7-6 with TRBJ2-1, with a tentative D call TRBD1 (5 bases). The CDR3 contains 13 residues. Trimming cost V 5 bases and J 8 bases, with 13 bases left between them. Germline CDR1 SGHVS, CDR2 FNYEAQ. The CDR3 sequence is CASSIQGGDEQFF. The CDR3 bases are TGTGCCAGCAGCATTCAGGGTGGCGATGAGCAGTTCTTC. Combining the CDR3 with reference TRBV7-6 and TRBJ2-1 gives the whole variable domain GAGVSQSPRYKVTKRGQDVALRCDPISGHVSLYWYRQALGQGPEFLTYFNYEAQQDKSGLPNDRFSAERPEGSISTLTIQRTEQRDSAMYRCASSIQGGDEQFFGPGTRLTVL.

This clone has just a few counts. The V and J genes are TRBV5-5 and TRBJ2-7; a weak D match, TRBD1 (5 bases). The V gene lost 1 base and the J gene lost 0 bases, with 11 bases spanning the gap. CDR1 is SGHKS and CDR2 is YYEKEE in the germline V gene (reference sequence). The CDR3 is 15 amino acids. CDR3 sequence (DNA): TGTGCCAGCAGCTTGCGGTCAGGGTTCTCCTACGAGCAGTACTTC. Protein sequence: CASSLRSGFSYEQYF.

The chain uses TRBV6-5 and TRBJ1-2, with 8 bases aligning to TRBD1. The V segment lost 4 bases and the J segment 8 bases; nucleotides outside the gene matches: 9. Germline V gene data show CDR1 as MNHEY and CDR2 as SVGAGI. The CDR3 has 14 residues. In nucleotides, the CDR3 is TGTGCCAGCAGTTTCGGACAGGGCAAGGGGGGCTACACCTTC. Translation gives CASSFGQGKGGYTF.

The CDR3 DNA sequence: TGTGCCAGCAGCTCGATGCGGGAAGGCACCGGGGAGCTGTTTTTT. Amino acids: CASSSMREGTGELFF. This chain uses TRBV11-3 with TRBJ2-2; possibly TRBD2 for D (6 bases). CDR1 is SGHNT and CDR2 is YENEEA in the germline V gene. This CDR3 comprises 15 residues. Trimming shortened V by 4 bases and J by 4 bases, and 13 bases separated the two germline ends.

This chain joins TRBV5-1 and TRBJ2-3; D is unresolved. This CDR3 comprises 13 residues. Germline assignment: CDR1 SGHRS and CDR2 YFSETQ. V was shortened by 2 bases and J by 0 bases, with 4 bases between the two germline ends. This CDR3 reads CASSFDSTDTQYF. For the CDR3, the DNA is TGCGCCAGCAGCTTCGACAGCACAGATACGCAGTATTTT. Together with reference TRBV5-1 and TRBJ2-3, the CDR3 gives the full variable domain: KAGVTQTPRYLIKTRGQQVTLSCSPISGHRSVSWYQQTPGQGLQFLFEYFSETQRNKGNFPGRFSGRQFSNSRSEMNVSTLELGDSALYLCASSFDSTDTQYFGPGTRLTVL.

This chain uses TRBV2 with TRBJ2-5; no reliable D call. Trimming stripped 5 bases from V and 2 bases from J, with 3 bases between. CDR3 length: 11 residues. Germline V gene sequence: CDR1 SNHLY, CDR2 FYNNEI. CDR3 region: CASSFQETQYF. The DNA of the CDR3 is TGTGCCAGCAGTTTTCAAGAGACCCAGTACTTC.

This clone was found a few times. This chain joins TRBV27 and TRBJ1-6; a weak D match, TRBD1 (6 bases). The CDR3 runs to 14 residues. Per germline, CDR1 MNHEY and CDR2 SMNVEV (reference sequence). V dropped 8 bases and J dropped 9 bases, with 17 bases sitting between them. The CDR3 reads CASGQQGWGSPLHF. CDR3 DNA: TGTGCCAGCGGCCAACAGGGCTGGGGTTCACCCCTCCACTTT.

This CDR3 reads CASSLGGPGANVLTF. CDR3 sequence (DNA): TGTGCCAGCAGCCTGGGAGGTCCTGGGGCCAACGTCCTGACTTTC. V usage is TRBV6-1 and J usage is TRBJ2-6; D is possibly TRBD2 (6 bases). The CDR3 covers 15 residues. Germline V CDR1 and CDR2: MNHNS, SASEGT. Deletions cut 6 bases from V and 2 bases from J, with 11 bases between.